The rows below give T cell receptor beta chains drawn from one sample of a study of blood T cell repertoires in COVID-19. TCRdb's table, derived via immunoSEQ multiplex PCR, lists solely in-frame clones and lacks some. The table lists around 160,000 clones, 75% to 85% of them singletons. Sequencing used PBMCs or T cells enriched from blood (not recorded which). All receptors come from a middle-aged man who had recovered from COVID-19. Each CDR3 is given with its conserved first and last residue. A D gene is named only where the DNA matches it firmly. Only part of the rows carry a size: once, few, many, or a class if the clone is expanded.

abundance: NA
j_gene: TRBJ1-6
d_gene: TRBD1
v_gene: TRBV11-3
CDR3aa: CASSAGTGNSPLHF
CDR3nt: TGTGCCAGCAGCGCCGGGACAGGGAATTCACCCCTCCACTTT

abundance: few
j_gene: TRBJ1-6
d_gene: NA
v_gene: TRBV30
CDR3aa: CAVQRSSYNSPLHF
CDR3nt: TGTGCTGTTCAGAGGAGCTCCTATAATTCACCCCTCCACTTT

abundance: NA
j_gene: TRBJ1-2
d_gene: NA
v_gene: TRBV7-3
CDR3aa: CASSLNPGALNGYTF
CDR3nt: TGTGCCAGCAGCTTAAATCCAGGGGCCCTGAATGGCTACACCTTC

abundance: NA
j_gene: TRBJ2-3
d_gene: TRBD2
v_gene: TRBV7-8
CDR3aa: CASSSTSGGQSFTDTQYF
CDR3nt: TGTGCCAGCAGCTCAACTAGCGGGGGGCAATCTTTCACAGATACGCAGTATTTT

abundance: NA
j_gene: TRBJ1-6
d_gene: TRBD1
v_gene: TRBV10-3
CDR3aa: CAISEQGGGVQPLHF
CDR3nt: TGTGCCATCAGTGAACAGGGGGGGGGTGTTCAACCCCTCCACTTT

abundance: once
j_gene: TRBJ1-2
d_gene: NA
v_gene: TRBV27
CDR3aa: CASSFGGNYGYTF
CDR3nt: TGTGCCAGCAGTTTCGGGGGTAACTATGGCTACACCTTC

abundance: NA
j_gene: TRBJ2-7
d_gene: TRBD1
v_gene: TRBV2
CDR3aa: CASSDRGQGYEQYF
CDR3nt: TGTGCCAGCAGTGATAGGGGACAGGGCTACGAGCAGTACTTC

abundance: NA
j_gene: TRBJ1-5
d_gene: TRBD1
v_gene: TRBV5-8
CDR3aa: CASSPTTGLAWEPQHF
CDR3nt: TGTGCCAGCAGCCCGACGACAGGGTTGGCATGGGAGCCCCAGCATTTT

abundance: NA
j_gene: TRBJ1-5
d_gene: NA
v_gene: TRBV10-3
CDR3aa: CATRSYSNQPQHF
CDR3nt: TGTGCCACCCGGAGTTATAGCAATCAGCCCCAGCATTTT

abundance: NA
j_gene: TRBJ1-6
d_gene: NA
v_gene: TRBV6-5
CDR3aa: CASSYAPGRSSPLHF
CDR3nt: TGTGCCAGCAGTTATGCCCCAGGGAGGAGTTCACCCCTCCACTTT

abundance: NA
j_gene: TRBJ1-6
d_gene: NA
v_gene: TRBV12-3/TRBV12-4
CDR3aa: CASSFSNSPLHF
CDR3nt: TGTGCCAGCAGTTTCAGTAATTCACCCCTCCACTTT

abundance: NA
j_gene: TRBJ2-1
d_gene: NA
v_gene: TRBV24-1
CDR3aa: CATSDTASYNEQFF
CDR3nt: TGTGCCACCAGTGATACAGCTTCCTACAATGAGCAGTTCTTC

abundance: NA
j_gene: TRBJ2-7
d_gene: TRBD2
v_gene: TRBV3-1/TRBV3-2
CDR3aa: CASSQPTSGSYEQYF
CDR3nt: TGTGCCAGCAGCCAACCGACTAGCGGCTCCTACGAGCAGTACTTC

abundance: NA
j_gene: TRBJ2-5
d_gene: NA
v_gene: TRBV5-1
CDR3aa: CASSLDQAQETQYF
CDR3nt: TGCGCCAGCAGCTTGGACCAGGCCCAAGAGACCCAGTACTTC

abundance: NA
j_gene: TRBJ2-3
d_gene: NA
v_gene: TRBV7-3
CDR3aa: CASSPQGWAGTDTQYF
CDR3nt: TGTGCCAGCAGCCCTCAGGGGTGGGCAGGCACAGATACGCAGTATTTT

abundance: once
j_gene: TRBJ1-1
d_gene: NA
v_gene: TRBV6-5
CDR3aa: CASTWEGGLNTEAFF
CDR3nt: TGTGCCAGCACCTGGGAGGGGGGTTTGAACACTGAAGCTTTCTTT

abundance: few
j_gene: TRBJ1-2
d_gene: TRBD1
v_gene: TRBV2
CDR3aa: CASSAGTDYGYTF
CDR3nt: TGTGCCAGCAGTGCCGGGACAGACTATGGCTACACCTTC

abundance: NA
j_gene: TRBJ2-2
d_gene: NA
v_gene: TRBV12-5
CDR3aa: CASSTRVQGWGTGELFF
CDR3nt: TGTGCTAGCTCCACCCGGGTGCAGGGATGGGGCACCGGGGAGCTGTTTTTT

abundance: NA
j_gene: TRBJ1-6
d_gene: NA
v_gene: TRBV6-6
CDR3aa: CASRSDSPYYNSPLHF
CDR3nt: TGTGCCAGCAGATCGGACAGCCCCTACTATAATTCACCCCTCCACTTT

abundance: NA
j_gene: TRBJ1-5
d_gene: NA
v_gene: TRBV15
CDR3aa: CATSRDLQEGQPQHF
CDR3nt: TGTGCCACCAGCAGAGATCTCCAGGAGGGTCAGCCCCAGCATTTT

abundance: NA
j_gene: TRBJ2-5
d_gene: TRBD2
v_gene: TRBV5-1
CDR3aa: CASSPGLVQRETQYF
CDR3nt: TGCGCCAGCAGCCCCGGACTAGTCCAGCGGGAGACCCAGTACTTC

abundance: many
j_gene: TRBJ2-1
d_gene: TRBD2
v_gene: TRBV6-4
CDR3aa: CASSASGGGSYNEQFF
CDR3nt: TGTGCCAGCAGTGCATCGGGGGGGGGCTCCTACAATGAGCAGTTCTTC

abundance: NA
j_gene: TRBJ1-2
d_gene: NA
v_gene: TRBV25-1
CDR3aa: CASSESRAGDYGYTF
CDR3nt: TGTGCCAGCAGTGAATCCAGAGCAGGGGACTATGGCTACACCTTC

abundance: NA
j_gene: TRBJ1-3
d_gene: NA
v_gene: TRBV7-2
CDR3aa: CASSSRGALVPPYF
CDR3nt: TGTGCCAGCAGCTCACGCGGGGCCCTTGTCCCCCCATATTTT

abundance: once
j_gene: TRBJ1-1
d_gene: TRBD1
v_gene: TRBV5-1
CDR3aa: CASSSGTANTEAFF
CDR3nt: TGCGCCAGCAGTTCAGGGACAGCCAACACTGAAGCTTTCTTT

abundance: NA
j_gene: TRBJ1-1
d_gene: NA
v_gene: TRBV15
CDR3aa: CATSRDGQFTEAFF
CDR3nt: TGTGCCACCAGCAGAGATGGGCAGTTCACTGAAGCTTTCTTT

abundance: NA
j_gene: TRBJ2-1
d_gene: TRBD1
v_gene: TRBV24-1
CDR3aa: CATSDFNGQGDNEQFF
CDR3nt: TGTGCCACCAGTGATTTTAATGGACAGGGGGACAATGAGCAGTTCTTC

abundance: few
j_gene: TRBJ2-5
d_gene: TRBD1
v_gene: TRBV7-3
CDR3aa: CASSLDRGSSETQYF
CDR3nt: TGTGCCAGCAGCTTAGACAGGGGTAGCTCGGAGACCCAGTACTTC

abundance: NA
j_gene: TRBJ1-1
d_gene: NA
v_gene: TRBV5-1
CDR3aa: CASSLRPGQGNTEAFF
CDR3nt: TGCGCCAGCAGCTTGCGCCCCGGGCAGGGAAACACTGAAGCTTTCTTT

abundance: NA
j_gene: TRBJ2-3
d_gene: TRBD2
v_gene: TRBV10-1
CDR3aa: CARLFLAGLTDTQYF
CDR3nt: TGCGCCAGACTCTTTCTAGCGGGGTTGACAGATACGCAGTATTTT

abundance: NA
j_gene: TRBJ1-2
d_gene: TRBD1
v_gene: TRBV7-3
CDR3aa: CASSYDRGDYGYTF
CDR3nt: TGTGCCAGCAGTTACGACAGGGGAGACTATGGCTACACCTTC

abundance: few
j_gene: TRBJ2-3
d_gene: TRBD2
v_gene: TRBV4-1
CDR3aa: CASSPLSGGPDTQYF
CDR3nt: TGCGCCAGCAGCCCTCTTAGCGGGGGTCCAGATACGCAGTATTTT

abundance: once
j_gene: TRBJ2-2
d_gene: TRBD1
v_gene: TRBV10-1
CDR3aa: CASSDQGTANTGELFF
CDR3nt: TGCGCCAGCAGTGACCAAGGGACAGCAAACACCGGGGAGCTGTTTTTT

abundance: NA
j_gene: TRBJ2-3
d_gene: TRBD2
v_gene: TRBV5-4
CDR3aa: CASSPTGGAQDTQYF
CDR3nt: TGTGCCAGCAGCCCTACCGGGGGGGCCCAAGATACGCAGTATTTT